The entry that follows covers one T cell receptor (beta chain) sequence. The data originate from a study of blood T cell repertoires in COVID-19. The overall study: COVID-19 samples collected from the United States, Italy and Spain covered acute and convalescent phases. T cells, B-cell-depleted T cells, or PBMCs supplied cDNA or gDNA.

Source study methods: Reference gene primer amplification yielded estimated nucleated cell counts. This table comes from immunoSEQ multiplex PCR, and its TCRdb copy is limited to in-frame clones, with some not included. The DNA gave D and trimming, while V, J and clone size come from that table. The data contain 85,000 to 120,000 clones, 91% of them singletons. The specimen was peripheral blood. The receptor was derived from a man aged 18-30 years with acute or convalescent COVID-19.

The CDR3 loop reads CASSQDRANEKLFF. Written as DNA, the CDR3 is TGTGCCAGCAGCCAGGACAGGGCGAATGAAAAACTGTTTTTT. The chain uses TRBV7-9 and TRBJ1-4, with 8 nucleotides matching TRBD1. The V gene's germline CDR1 is SEHNR and CDR2 FQNEAQ (reference sequence). This CDR3 has 14 amino acids. Trimming cost V 5 bases and J 5 bases; bases outside gene matches: 4.